Shown below are 27 T cell receptor beta chains from a single sample sequenced in a study of T-cell reconstitution after alpha-beta-depleted transplantation in children. Their target antigens are unknown. Molecular barcoding with unique molecular identifiers was used for the TCRbeta library. Each CDR3 protein is one row after TCRdb ran MiXCR on the PCR reads. Of roughly 30,000 distinct CDR3 sequences listed, around 7% were seen once; the top ten hold under 30%. Study-wide results and caveats: Reportedly, only several hundred clones from non-depleted graft cells drove alpha-beta T-cell counts at about two months.

The sequences come from peripheral blood, collected 60 days after TCRalphabeta/CD19-depleted stem cell transplant. These receptors came from a child in the first two years of life who had a stem cell transplant for acute myeloid leukemia, so the T cells may come from the graft donor.

Many counts were recorded for this clonotype. The genes are TRBV27 and TRBJ1-2; 7 bases are shared with TRBD1. Germline V gives CDR1 MNHEY, CDR2 SMNVEV (reference sequence). Trimming took 0 bases from V and 5 from J; bases not matched to a gene: 6. This CDR3 comprises 15 residues. CDR3 bases: TGTGCCAGCAGTTTATCCCGGACAGGAGGGTATGGCTACACCTTC. Translation gives CASSLSRTGGYGYTF.

This clonotype occurred many times. This chain's CDR3 is CASSYAGADGELFF. CDR3 DNA sequence: TGTGCCAGCAGTTACGCGGGGGCCGACGGGGAGCTGTTTTTT. This rearrangement joins TRBV6-5 to TRBJ2-2; D might be TRBD2 (7 bases). The ends were cut back, 2 bases at V and 7 bases at J, with 11 bases in the middle. Germline V gene lookup returns CDR1 MNHEY and CDR2 SVGAGI. The CDR3 consists of 14 residues.

This clonotype was seen at least ten times. V gene TRBV20-1 combines with J gene TRBJ2-7, with 8 bases lining up with TRBD2. The CDR3 length is 14 residues. Germline CDR1 is DFQATT and CDR2 is SNEGSKA (reference sequence). With 0 bases clipped from V and 2 bases from J, the junction kept 3 bases outside the gene matches. CDR3 sequence reads: CSARDRGLAYEQYF. In DNA, the CDR3 is TGCAGTGCTAGAGATAGGGGACTAGCCTACGAGCAGTACTTC.

The chain recombines TRBV6-5 with TRBJ1-5; possibly TRBD1 for D (5 bases). CDR3 length: 16 amino acids. Trimming left V 6 bases short and J 4 bases short, with 19 bases between. Germline CDR1 and CDR2: MNHEY and SVGAGI. The CDR3 protein is CASSPYRDYPNQPQHF. As DNA, the CDR3 is TGTGCCAGCAGCCCATACCGGGACTACCCTAATCAGCCCCAGCATTTT.

The CDR3 DNA follows: TGTGCCAGCAGCTTAGATGCGGGAGGGCCGCCCTACAATGAGCAGTTCTTC. Translated: CASSLDAGGPPYNEQFF. The rearrangement uses TRBV7-8 and TRBJ2-1; 9 nucleotides match TRBD2. CDR3 length: 17 residues. CDR1 and CDR2 from the germline V gene are SGHVS and FQNEAQ. Trimming took 1 base from V and 2 from J; bases not matched to a gene: 6. Combining the CDR3 with reference TRBV7-8 and TRBJ2-1 gives the whole variable domain GAGVSQSPRYKVAKRGQDVALRCDPISGHVSLFWYQQALGQGPEFLTYFQNEAQLDKSGLPSDRFFAERPEGSVSTLKIQRTQQEDSAVYLCASSLDAGGPPYNEQFFGPGTRLTVL.

In this sample, this clonotype turned up many times. V gene TRBV5-1 combines with J gene TRBJ2-1; 8 bases agree with TRBD2. Germline V lookup: CDR1 SGHRS, CDR2 YFSETQ. CDR3 length: 16 residues. V was pared by 4 bases and J by 6 bases, with 12 bases of the junction left unmatched. The DNA of the CDR3 is TGCGCCAGCAGCCGGTCCGGCGGGAGGAGGAGCAATGAGCAGTTCTTC. Translating gives CASSRSGGRRSNEQFF.

This clonotype was seen many times. The chain carries TRBV9 and TRBJ2-3; unclear D gene. CDR1 is SGDLS, CDR2 YYNGEE, per germline. Trimming pared 2 bases from V and 2 bases from J, leaving 12 bases between. The length of the CDR3 is 15 residues. DNA of the CDR3: TGTGCCAGCAGCGTTGAAAGCGCTTCCACAGATACGCAGTATTTT. This translates into CASSVESASTDTQYF.

By share, this clonotype ranks as large. The chain employs TRBV4-2 and TRBJ2-5; 10 nucleotides line up with TRBD2. Germline CDR1 LGHNA, CDR2 YNFKEQ. The V gene end was trimmed by 0 bases and the J gene end by 5 bases; junction bases not matched to a gene: 12. The CDR3 totals 18 residues. In DNA, the CDR3 is TGTGCCAGCAGCCAAGATTCAGTACGGCTAGCGGGGGCCGAGACCCAGTACTTC. Translating gives CASSQDSVRLAGAETQYF.

This clonotype was observed many times. V and J are TRBV7-9 and TRBJ2-2; 12 nucleotides agree with TRBD2. J lost 2 bases, V lost 6 bases, and 4 bases had no gene match. The CDR3 runs to 16 residues. Looked up from germline, CDR1 is SEHNR and CDR2 is FQNEAQ (reference sequence). This CDR3 reads CASSSGLAGNTGELFF. CDR3 nucleotide sequence: TGTGCCAGCAGTTCAGGACTAGCGGGAAACACCGGGGAGCTGTTTTTT.

This clonotype has a count of ten or more. The chain joins TRBV28 to TRBJ1-5; D perhaps matches TRBD1 (5 bases). Between the trimmed V and J ends, which lost 6 bases and 15 bases, there was a span of 24 bases. The CDR3 has 14 residues. CDR1 and CDR2 from the germline V gene are MDHEN and SYDVKM. The CDR3 reads CASRFGPSPGSWHF. The DNA of the CDR3 is TGTGCCAGCAGGTTTGGTCCCTCACCAGGGTCCTGGCATTTT. Using reference TRBV28 and TRBJ1-5 for the parts outside the CDR3, the full variable domain is DVKVTQSSRYLVKRTGEKVFLECVQDMDHENMFWYRQDPGLGLRLIYFSYDVKMKEKGDIPEGYSVSREKKERFSLILESASTNQTSMYLCASRFGPSPGSWHFGDGTRLSIL.

This clonotype was seen at least ten times. The gene calls are TRBV27 and TRBJ2-7, with 10 bases that match TRBD1. The CDR3 is 14 amino acids. Germline CDR1 MNHEY, CDR2 SMNVEV (reference sequence). The V segment lost 5 bases and the J segment 3 bases; nucleotides outside the gene matches: 4. The CDR3 here is CASSLRDRGYEQYF. The DNA of the CDR3 is TGTGCCAGCAGTCTCCGGGACAGGGGCTACGAGCAGTACTTC.

This clonotype was seen repeatedly, ten times or more. The chain uses TRBV4-3 and TRBJ1-1; D is unclear. Germline V gene lookup returns CDR1 LGHNA and CDR2 YSLEER. The V and J ends lost 1 base and 3 bases respectively, with 9 bases between them. The CDR3 sequence is 14 residues long. The CDR3 sequence: CASSQGVQDTEAFF. The CDR3 DNA follows: TGCGCCAGCAGCCAAGGGGTCCAGGACACTGAAGCTTTCTTT.

This clonotype was detected many times. This sequence joins TRBV7-9 and TRBJ1-1; D uncertain. The V gene's germline CDR1 is SEHNR and CDR2 FQNEAQ (reference sequence). This CDR3 comprises 14 residues. Trimming removed 2 bases from V and 1 base from J, with 8 bases in between. Here the CDR3 reads CASSLIGRNTEAFF. In DNA, the CDR3 is TGTGCCAGCAGCTTAATCGGCAGGAACACTGAAGCTTTCTTT.

There are many counts of this clonotype. This chain uses TRBV7-2 with TRBJ2-7; the D gene could be TRBD1 or TRBD2 (5 bases each). The V and J ends lost 5 bases and 0 bases respectively, with 11 bases between them. The CDR3 has 14 amino acids. The germline V gene has CDR1 SGHTA and CDR2 FQGNSA. The CDR3 nucleotides are TGTGCCAGCAGCCTATGGGGGTACTCCTACGAGCAGTACTTC. Translating it yields CASSLWGYSYEQYF.

This clonotype has at least ten counts. V is TRBV6-5 and J is TRBJ2-3; D is unclear. The CDR3 spans 13 residues. With 2 bases removed from V and 9 bases from J, the gap between germline ends came to 12 bases. Germline loops: CDR1 MNHEY, CDR2 SVGAGI. This CDR3 reads CASSYRELWTQYF. In nucleotides, the CDR3 is TGTGCCAGCAGTTACAGGGAATTGTGGACGCAGTATTTT.

This clonotype was picked up many times. The V gene is TRBV15, the J gene TRBJ2-3; D not certain. This CDR3 has 14 amino acids. In germline, CDR1 is LNHNV, CDR2 YYDKDF (reference sequence). V was cut by 8 bases and J by 4 bases, with 16 bases left in between. The CDR3 DNA reads TGTGCCACCCAAGGGAAGTTCATTCCAGATACGCAGTATTTT. This translates into CATQGKFIPDTQYF.

This clonotype was picked up many times. V and J are TRBV6-5 and TRBJ2-5, with 10 bases fitting TRBD1. The V segment lost 0 bases and the J segment 5 bases; nucleotides outside the gene matches: 9. Germline-derived CDR1 and CDR2 are MNHEY and SVGAGI. The CDR3 is 17 amino acids. The CDR3 DNA reads TGTGCCAGCAGTTACTCGACGGGGACAGGGGATCGGGAGACCCAGTACTTC. Translated, it gives CASSYSTGTGDRETQYF.

This clonotype was observed many times. This sequence joins TRBV12-3 or TRBV12-4 and TRBJ2-3; 11 bases align to TRBD2. J lost 4 bases, V lost 6 bases, and 3 bases had no gene match. This CDR3 contains 14 residues. CDR3 bases: TGTGCCAGCAGCTTTAGCGGGGGGGCAGATACGCAGTATTTT. It encodes CASSFSGGADTQYF.

This clonotype appeared many times. The J gene is TRBJ1-1, the V gene TRBV6-5, with D possibly TRBD1 on 6 matching bases. Germline assignment: CDR1 MNHEY and CDR2 SVGAGI. Trimming removed 0 bases at V and 4 bases at J, with 12 bases between. The CDR3 length is 15 residues. The CDR3, as DNA: TGTGCCAGCAGTTACTCGGGACATTTTAGCACTGAAGCTTTCTTT. Its translation: CASSYSGHFSTEAFF.

This clonotype has at least ten counts. The CDR3 region has the DNA TGCAGCGTCCTCGGCAATGAGCAGTTCTTC. Its translation: CSVLGNEQFF. The chain uses TRBV29-1 and TRBJ2-1; D not resolved. V shed 6 bases and J shed 6 bases, with 6 bases lying between them. Per germline, CDR1 SQVTM and CDR2 ANQGSEA. The CDR3 runs to 10 residues.

The table lists this clonotype with many counts. The V call is TRBV28, the J call TRBJ1-5; no definite D call. This CDR3 comprises 16 residues. Trimming took 5 bases from V and 0 from J, leaving 14 bases between them. Per the germline V gene, CDR1 is MDHEN and CDR2 is SYDVKM. The CDR3: CASSDPGGYSNQPQHF. In nucleotides, the CDR3 is TGTGCCAGCAGTGACCCGGGAGGCTATAGCAATCAGCCCCAGCATTTT.

This clonotype was seen ten or more times. J is TRBJ1-1 and V is TRBV4-2; the D is unclear. The V and J ends lost 4 bases and 8 bases respectively, with 17 bases between them. The CDR3 extends over 14 amino acids. Germline CDR1 reads LGHNA; CDR2 reads YNFKEQ. This CDR3 reads CASSLGGNRAEAFF. As DNA, the CDR3 is TGTGCCAGCAGCCTAGGCGGAAATCGCGCCGAAGCTTTCTTT.

This clonotype was observed at least ten times. The J gene is TRBJ2-1, the V gene TRBV29-1; 7 bases line up with TRBD1. CDR1 and CDR2 from the germline V gene are SQVTM and ANQGSEA. J lost 5 bases, V lost 3 bases, and 13 bases had no gene match. The CDR3 totals 16 residues. CDR3: CSVDLGQWDGDNEQFF. CDR3 DNA: TGCAGCGTTGACCTGGGACAGTGGGATGGGGACAATGAGCAGTTCTTC.

This clonotype was seen many times. This chain joins TRBV15 and TRBJ2-3; tentatively, D is TRBD1 (5 bases). Germline CDR1 reads LNHNV; CDR2 reads YYDKDF (reference sequence). Trimming removed 3 bases from V and 5 bases from J, with 15 bases in between. This CDR3 region has 15 residues. DNA for the CDR3: TGTGCCACCAGCAGGGAGCCTGGTAGGGGAGATACGCAGTATTTT. The encoded protein is CATSREPGRGDTQYF.

This clonotype was recorded many times. The chain is built from TRBV4-3 and TRBJ2-7; 7 bases fit TRBD2. Germline V gene data show CDR1 as LGHNA and CDR2 as YSLEER. The CDR3 is 20 residues long. V was pared by 0 bases and J by 0 bases, with 17 bases of the junction left unmatched. The CDR3 reads CASSQDPAGDWGGSSYEQYF. The CDR3 DNA sequence: TGCGCCAGCAGCCAAGATCCGGCGGGGGATTGGGGGGGGAGCTCCTACGAGCAGTACTTC.

This clonotype was detected ten times or more. The rearrangement joins TRBV7-9 to TRBJ2-5; D not certain. This CDR3 contains 13 residues. V lost 1 base and J 4 bases, leaving 7 bases between the germline ends. CDR1 is SEHNR and CDR2 is FQNEAQ in the germline V gene (reference sequence). The DNA for the CDR3 is TGTGCCAGCAGCTTAGAGGGAAGAGAGACCCAGTACTTC. This gives the protein CASSLEGRETQYF.

This clonotype was counted many times. In DNA form, the CDR3 reads TGTGCCACCGCTGAACGGCTAGCTACAGATACGCAGTATTTT. It translates to CATAERLATDTQYF. This chain connects TRBV12-3 or TRBV12-4 to TRBJ2-3; the D gene is possibly TRBD2 (5 bases). Trimming shortened V by 10 bases and J by 3 bases, and 17 bases separated the two germline ends. The CDR3 is made up of 14 amino acids.